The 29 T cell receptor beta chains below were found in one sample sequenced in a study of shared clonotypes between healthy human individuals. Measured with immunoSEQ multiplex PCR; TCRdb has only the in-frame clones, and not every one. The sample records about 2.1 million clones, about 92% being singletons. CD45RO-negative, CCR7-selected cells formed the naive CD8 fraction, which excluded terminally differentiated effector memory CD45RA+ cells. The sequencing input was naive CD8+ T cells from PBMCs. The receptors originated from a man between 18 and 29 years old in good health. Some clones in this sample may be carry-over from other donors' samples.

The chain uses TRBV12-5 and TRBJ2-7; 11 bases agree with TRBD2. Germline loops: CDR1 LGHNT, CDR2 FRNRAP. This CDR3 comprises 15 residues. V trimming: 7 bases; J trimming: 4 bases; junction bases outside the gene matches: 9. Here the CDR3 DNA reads TGTGCTAGTGCCCCGGGTAGCGGGAGGGAATACGAGCAGTACTTC. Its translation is CASAPGSGREYEQYF.

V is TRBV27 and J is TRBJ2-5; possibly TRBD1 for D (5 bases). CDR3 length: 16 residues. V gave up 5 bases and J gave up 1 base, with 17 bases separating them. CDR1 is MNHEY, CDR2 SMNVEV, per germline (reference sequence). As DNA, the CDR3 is TGTGCCAGCAGTCCCTCCCTGGGGCGGTCCCAAGAGACCCAGTACTTC. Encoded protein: CASSPSLGRSQETQYF.

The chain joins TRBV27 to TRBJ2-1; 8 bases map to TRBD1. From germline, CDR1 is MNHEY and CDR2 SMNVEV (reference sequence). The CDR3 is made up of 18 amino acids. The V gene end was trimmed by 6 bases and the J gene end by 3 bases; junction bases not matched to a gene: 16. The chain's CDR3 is CASRPRPGTGSFYNEQFF. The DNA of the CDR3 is TGTGCCAGCAGGCCCCGACCCGGGACAGGAAGTTTCTACAATGAGCAGTTCTTC.

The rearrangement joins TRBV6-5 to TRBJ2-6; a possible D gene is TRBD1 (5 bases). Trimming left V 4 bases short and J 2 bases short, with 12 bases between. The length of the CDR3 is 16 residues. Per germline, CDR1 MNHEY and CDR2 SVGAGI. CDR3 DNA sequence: TGTGCCAGCAGTTGGCAGGGTGGTCCTGGGGCCAACGTCCTGACTTTC. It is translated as CASSWQGGPGANVLTF.

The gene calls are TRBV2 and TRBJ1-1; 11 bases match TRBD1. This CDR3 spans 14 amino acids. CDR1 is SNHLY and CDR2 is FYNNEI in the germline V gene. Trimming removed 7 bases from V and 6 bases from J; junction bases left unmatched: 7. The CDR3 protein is CASTLSDRGPEAFF. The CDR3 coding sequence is TGTGCCAGCACTCTCTCGGACAGGGGGCCTGAAGCTTTCTTT.

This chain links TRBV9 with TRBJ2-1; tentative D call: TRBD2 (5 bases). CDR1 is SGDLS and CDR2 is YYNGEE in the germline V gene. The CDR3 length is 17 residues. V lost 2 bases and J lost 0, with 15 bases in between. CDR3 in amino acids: CASSVGSSPSSYNEQFF. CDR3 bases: TGTGCCAGCAGCGTGGGGAGTAGCCCGAGCTCCTACAATGAGCAGTTCTTC.

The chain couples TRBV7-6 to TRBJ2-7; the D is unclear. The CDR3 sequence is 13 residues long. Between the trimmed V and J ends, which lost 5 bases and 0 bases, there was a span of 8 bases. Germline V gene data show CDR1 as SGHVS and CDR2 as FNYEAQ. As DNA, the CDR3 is TGTGCCAGCAGCCCCCGGTCCTCCTACGAGCAGTACTTC. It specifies CASSPRSSYEQYF.

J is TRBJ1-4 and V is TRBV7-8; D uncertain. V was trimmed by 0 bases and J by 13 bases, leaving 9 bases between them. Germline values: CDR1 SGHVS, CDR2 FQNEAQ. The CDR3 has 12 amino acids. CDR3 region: CASSLAWPRLFF. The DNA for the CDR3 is TGTGCCAGCAGCTTAGCTTGGCCGAGACTGTTTTTT.

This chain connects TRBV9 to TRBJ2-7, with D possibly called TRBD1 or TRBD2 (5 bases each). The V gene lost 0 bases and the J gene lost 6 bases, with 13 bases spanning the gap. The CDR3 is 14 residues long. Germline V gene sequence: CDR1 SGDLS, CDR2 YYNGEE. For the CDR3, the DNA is TGTGCCAGCAGCGTAGGGGGGATCTCCCCCGAGCAGTACTTC. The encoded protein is CASSVGGISPEQYF. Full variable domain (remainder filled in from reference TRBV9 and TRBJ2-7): DSGVTQTPKHLITATGQRVTLRCSPRSGDLSVYWYQQSLDQGLQFLIQYYNGEERAKGNILERFSAQQFPDLHSELNLSSLELGDSALYFCASSVGGISPEQYFGPGTRLTVT.

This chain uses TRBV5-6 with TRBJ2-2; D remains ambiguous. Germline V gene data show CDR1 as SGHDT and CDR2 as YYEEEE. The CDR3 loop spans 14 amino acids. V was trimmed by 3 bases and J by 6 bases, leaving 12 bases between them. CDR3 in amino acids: CASSWTYGPGELFF. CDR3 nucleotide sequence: TGTGCCAGCAGCTGGACGTACGGGCCCGGGGAGCTGTTTTTT. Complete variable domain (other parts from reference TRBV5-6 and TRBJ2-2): DAGVTQSPTHLIKTRGQQVTLRCSPKSGHDTVSWYQQALGQGPQFIFQYYEEEERQRGNFPDRFSGHQFPNYSSELNVNALLLGDSALYLCASSWTYGPGELFFGEGSRLTVL.

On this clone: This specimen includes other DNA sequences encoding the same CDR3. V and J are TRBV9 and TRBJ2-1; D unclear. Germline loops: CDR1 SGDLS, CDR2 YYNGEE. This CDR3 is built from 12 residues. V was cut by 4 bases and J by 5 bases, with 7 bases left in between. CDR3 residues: CASSPPNNEQFF. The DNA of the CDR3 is TGTGCCAGCAGCCCTCCTAACAATGAGCAGTTCTTC.

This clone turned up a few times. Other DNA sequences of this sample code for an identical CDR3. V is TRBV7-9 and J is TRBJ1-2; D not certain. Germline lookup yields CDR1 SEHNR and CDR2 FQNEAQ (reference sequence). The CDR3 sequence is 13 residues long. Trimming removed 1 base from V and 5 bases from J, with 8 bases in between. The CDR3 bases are TGTGCCAGCAGCTTAGGCTCAGCATATGGCTACACCTTC. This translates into CASSLGSAYGYTF.

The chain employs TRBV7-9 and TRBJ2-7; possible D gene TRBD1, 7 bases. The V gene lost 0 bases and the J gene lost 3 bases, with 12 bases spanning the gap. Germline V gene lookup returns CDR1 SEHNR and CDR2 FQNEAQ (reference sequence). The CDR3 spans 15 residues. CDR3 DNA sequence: TGTGCCAGCAGCTTAGCGGGGGGACAGTTCTACGAGCAGTACTTC. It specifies CASSLAGGQFYEQYF.

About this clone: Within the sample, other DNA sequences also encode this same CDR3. CDR3 amino acids: CASSLLTGDGYTF. CDR3 nucleotides: TGTGCCAGCAGTTTACTAACCGGGGATGGCTACACCTTC. The chain is built from TRBV27 and TRBJ1-2; D is unresolved. V was pared by 2 bases and J by 6 bases, with 10 bases between. CDR3 length: 13 amino acids. CDR1 and CDR2 from the germline V gene are MNHEY and SMNVEV (reference sequence).

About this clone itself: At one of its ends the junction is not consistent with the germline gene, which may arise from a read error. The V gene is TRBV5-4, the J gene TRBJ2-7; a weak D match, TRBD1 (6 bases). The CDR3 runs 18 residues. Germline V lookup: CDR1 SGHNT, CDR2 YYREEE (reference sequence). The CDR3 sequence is CASNLISHRAYLHYEQYF. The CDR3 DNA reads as TGTGCCAGCAACTTGATAAGTCACAGGGCTTACCTACACTACGAGCAGTACTTC.

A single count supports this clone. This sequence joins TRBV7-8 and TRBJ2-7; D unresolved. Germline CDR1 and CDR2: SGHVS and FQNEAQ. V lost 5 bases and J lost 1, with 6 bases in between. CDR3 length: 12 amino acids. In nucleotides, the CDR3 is TGTGCCAGCAGCCAGAAATCCTACGAGCAGTACTTC. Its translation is CASSQKSYEQYF.

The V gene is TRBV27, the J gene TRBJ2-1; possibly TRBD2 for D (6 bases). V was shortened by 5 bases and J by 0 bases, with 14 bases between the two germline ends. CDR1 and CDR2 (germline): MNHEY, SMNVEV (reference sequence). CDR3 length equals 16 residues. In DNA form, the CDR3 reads TGTGCCAGCAGTGAGTTAGCGGTTCTCTCCTACAATGAGCAGTTCTTC. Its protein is CASSELAVLSYNEQFF.

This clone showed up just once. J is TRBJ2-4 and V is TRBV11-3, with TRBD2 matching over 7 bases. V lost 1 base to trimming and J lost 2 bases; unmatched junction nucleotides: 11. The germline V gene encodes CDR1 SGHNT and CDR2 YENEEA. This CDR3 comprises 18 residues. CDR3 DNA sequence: TGTGCCAGCAGCTTAGTTGTGTCGCGGGAGATTTCCAAAAACATTCAGTACTTC. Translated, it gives CASSLVVSREISKNIQYF.

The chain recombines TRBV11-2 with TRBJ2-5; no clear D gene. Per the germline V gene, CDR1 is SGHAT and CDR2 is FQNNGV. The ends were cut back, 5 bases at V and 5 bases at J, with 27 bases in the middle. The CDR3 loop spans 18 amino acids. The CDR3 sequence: CASSPPAPIARPWETQYF. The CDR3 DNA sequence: TGTGCCAGCAGCCCACCCGCGCCTATAGCCCGGCCTTGGGAGACCCAGTACTTC.

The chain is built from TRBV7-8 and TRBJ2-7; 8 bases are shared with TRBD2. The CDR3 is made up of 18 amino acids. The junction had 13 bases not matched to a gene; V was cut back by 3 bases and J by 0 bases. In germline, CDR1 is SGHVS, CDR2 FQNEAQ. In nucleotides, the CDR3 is TGTGCCAGCAGCTTCCCAAGGACTAGCACCACGAGCTCCTACGAGCAGTACTTC. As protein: CASSFPRTSTTSSYEQYF.

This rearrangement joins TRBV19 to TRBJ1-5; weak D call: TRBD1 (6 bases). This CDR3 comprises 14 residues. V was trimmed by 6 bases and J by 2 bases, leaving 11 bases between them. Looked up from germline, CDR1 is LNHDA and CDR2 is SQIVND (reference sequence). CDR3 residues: CASRSRQGNQPQHF. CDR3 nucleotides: TGTGCCAGTAGATCCAGACAGGGCAATCAGCCCCAGCATTTT.

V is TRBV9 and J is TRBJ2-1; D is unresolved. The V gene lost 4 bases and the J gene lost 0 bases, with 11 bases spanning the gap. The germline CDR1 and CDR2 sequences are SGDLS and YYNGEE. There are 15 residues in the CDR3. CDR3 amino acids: CASSPTFSSYNEQFF. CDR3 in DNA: TGTGCCAGCAGCCCTACCTTTAGCTCCTACAATGAGCAGTTCTTC.

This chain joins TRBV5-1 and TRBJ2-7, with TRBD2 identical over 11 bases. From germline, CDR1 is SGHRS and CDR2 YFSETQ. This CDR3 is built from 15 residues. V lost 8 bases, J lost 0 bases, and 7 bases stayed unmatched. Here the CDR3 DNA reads TGCGCCAGTAATAGCGGGAGGGACTCCTCCTACGAGCAGTACTTC. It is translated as CASNSGRDSSYEQYF.

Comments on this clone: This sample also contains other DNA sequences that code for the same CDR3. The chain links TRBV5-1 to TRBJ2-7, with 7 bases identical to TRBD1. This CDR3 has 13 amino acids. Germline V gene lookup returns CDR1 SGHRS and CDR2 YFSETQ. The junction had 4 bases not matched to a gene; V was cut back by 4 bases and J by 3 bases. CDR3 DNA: TGCGCCAGCAGCCCAAGACAGGGCTACGAGCAGTACTTC. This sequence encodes CASSPRQGYEQYF.

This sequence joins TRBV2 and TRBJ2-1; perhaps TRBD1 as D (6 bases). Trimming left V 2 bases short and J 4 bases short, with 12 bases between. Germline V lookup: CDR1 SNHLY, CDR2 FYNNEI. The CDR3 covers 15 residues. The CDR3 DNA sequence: TGTGCCAGCAGTGAAAACTCAAGGGGGTACAATGAGCAGTTCTTC. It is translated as CASSENSRGYNEQFF.

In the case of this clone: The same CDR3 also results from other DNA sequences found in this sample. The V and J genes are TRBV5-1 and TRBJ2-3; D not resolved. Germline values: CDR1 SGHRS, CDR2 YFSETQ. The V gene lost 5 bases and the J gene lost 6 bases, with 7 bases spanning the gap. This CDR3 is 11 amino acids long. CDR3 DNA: TGCGCCAGCAGTCCGGGTGATACGCAGTATTTT. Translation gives CASSPGDTQYF.

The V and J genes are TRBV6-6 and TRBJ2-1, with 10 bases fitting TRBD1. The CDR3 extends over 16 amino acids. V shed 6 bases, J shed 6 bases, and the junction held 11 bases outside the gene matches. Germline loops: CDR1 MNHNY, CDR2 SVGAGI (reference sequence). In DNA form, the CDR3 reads TGTGCCAGCAGACTGACAGGGACAGGGGCCTCCAATGAGCAGTTCTTC. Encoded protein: CASRLTGTGASNEQFF.

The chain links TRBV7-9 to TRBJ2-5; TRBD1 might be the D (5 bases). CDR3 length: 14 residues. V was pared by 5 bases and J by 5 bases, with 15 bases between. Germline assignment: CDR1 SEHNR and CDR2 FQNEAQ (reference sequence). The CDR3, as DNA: TGTGCCAGCAGCGGTTTCAGGGAAAACGAGACCCAGTACTTC. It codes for CASSGFRENETQYF.

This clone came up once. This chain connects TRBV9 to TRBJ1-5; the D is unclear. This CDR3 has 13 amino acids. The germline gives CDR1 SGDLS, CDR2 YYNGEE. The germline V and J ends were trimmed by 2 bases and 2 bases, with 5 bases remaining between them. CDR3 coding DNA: TGTGCCAGCAGCGTTACCGGCAATCAGCCCCAGCATTTT. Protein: CASSVTGNQPQHF. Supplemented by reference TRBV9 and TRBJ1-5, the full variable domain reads DSGVTQTPKHLITATGQRVTLRCSPRSGDLSVYWYQQSLDQGLQFLIQYYNGEERAKGNILERFSAQQFPDLHSELNLSSLELGDSALYFCASSVTGNQPQHFGDGTRLSIL.